These 24 T cell receptor beta chains came from one sample sequenced in a study of OX40 agonist ivuxolimab in advanced cancers. This table comes from immunoSEQ multiplex PCR, and its TCRdb copy is limited to in-frame clones, with some not included. The sample includes around 90,000 clones, roughly 87% of them seen just once. The sequenced sample was CD4+ or CD8+ T cells sorted from blood, obtained in a trial of the OX40 agonist ivuxolimab. The receptors were gathered from an adult with an advanced solid tumor such as melanoma, head and neck, liver or kidney cancer.

This clone was recorded once. The rearrangement joins TRBV19 to TRBJ2-2; no firm D call. The CDR3 has 14 residues. Germline values: CDR1 LNHDA, CDR2 SQIVND (reference sequence). The V gene lost 3 bases and the J gene lost 1 base, with 6 bases spanning the gap. The CDR3 loop is CASSMKVNTGELFF. For the CDR3, the DNA is TGTGCCAGTAGTATGAAGGTGAACACCGGGGAGCTGTTTTTT.

The chain uses TRBV5-4 and TRBJ1-6, with 7 bases that match TRBD1. V lost 4 bases and J lost 8; bases outside the gene matches: 6. The germline V gene has CDR1 SGHNT and CDR2 YYREEE (reference sequence). This CDR3 has 14 amino acids. The CDR3 loop is CASSPLGGDSPLHF. The CDR3 bases are TGTGCCAGCAGCCCGTTAGGGGGCGATTCACCCCTCCACTTT.

J is TRBJ1-1 and V is TRBV4-1, with D hard to call. Deletions cut 2 bases from V and 0 bases from J, with 13 bases between. CDR3 length: 16 residues. Germline CDR1 and CDR2: MGHRA and YSYEKL. The CDR3 coding sequence is TGCGCCAGCAGCCAAATCCCCGGGCCCTTGAACACTGAAGCTTTCTTT. It specifies CASSQIPGPLNTEAFF.

This sequence joins TRBV5-5 and TRBJ1-3; D is uncertain. V was trimmed by 4 bases and J by 2 bases, leaving 10 bases between them. Germline CDR1 and CDR2: SGHKS and YYEKEE (reference sequence). The CDR3 totals 14 residues. The CDR3: CASSSSVAGNTIYF. CDR3 bases: TGTGCCAGCAGCAGCAGTGTGGCTGGAAACACCATATATTTT. Filled out from reference TRBV5-5 and TRBJ1-3, the complete variable domain reads DAGVTQSPTHLIKTRGQQVTLRCSPISGHKSVSWYQQVLGQGPQFIFQYYEKEERGRGNFPDRFSARQFPNYSSELNVNALLLGDSALYLCASSSSVAGNTIYFGEGSWLTVV.

J is TRBJ2-5 and V is TRBV6-4; D tentatively reads TRBD1 or TRBD2 (5 bases each). The CDR3 runs 13 residues. V shed 3 bases and J shed 7 bases, with 12 bases lying between them. Germline values: CDR1 MRHNA, CDR2 SNTAGT. The CDR3 sequence: CASSEGPWGTQYF. The DNA for the CDR3 is TGTGCCAGCAGTGAGGGACCCTGGGGGACCCAGTACTTC.

Details on this clone: At one end the junction does not follow the germline gene, possibly because of a read error. The chain is built from TRBV4-3 and TRBJ2-7; tentatively, D is TRBD1 or TRBD2 (5 bases each). The CDR3 spans 15 residues. Germline values: CDR1 LGHNA, CDR2 YSLEER. CDR3 DNA sequence: TGCGCCAGCAGTCAAGATCGGGGCCCCTCCTACGAGCAGTACTTC. Encoded protein: CASSQDRGPSYEQYF.

The V and J genes are TRBV2 and TRBJ2-7; 12 bases align to TRBD2. CDR1 and CDR2 (germline): SNHLY, FYNNEI. CDR3 size: 14 residues. Unmatched junction bases numbered 2, after V lost 6 bases and J lost 2 bases. Written as DNA, the CDR3 is TGTGCCAGCAGGAGACTAGCGGGGGCCTACGAGCAGTACTTC. Translated, it gives CASRRLAGAYEQYF.

The chain recombines TRBV6-5 with TRBJ1-5; D is ambiguous. Germline values: CDR1 MNHEY, CDR2 SVGAGI. Trimming took 6 bases from V and 0 from J, leaving 9 bases between them. The CDR3 consists of 14 residues. CDR3 bases: TGTGCCAGCAGCCCCATGGGTAGCAATCAGCCCCAGCATTTT. It yields the protein CASSPMGSNQPQHF.

This clone was seen a few times. The chain carries TRBV5-1 and TRBJ1-6, with a tentative D call TRBD1 (6 bases). The germline CDR1 and CDR2 sequences are SGHRS and YFSETQ. The V gene lost 2 bases and the J gene lost 9 bases, with 15 bases spanning the gap. The CDR3 runs to 15 residues. CDR3 amino acids: CASSLETGHGSPLHF. The CDR3 DNA reads as TGCGCCAGCAGCTTAGAGACAGGTCACGGTTCACCCCTCCACTTT.

The chain employs TRBV11-2 and TRBJ1-1; the match to TRBD1 covers 7 bases. CDR1 is SGHAT, CDR2 FQNNGV, per germline. The CDR3 runs 14 residues. After removal of 3 bases from V and 4 bases from J, the junction contained 5 bases not matched to a gene. The DNA for the CDR3 is TGTGCCAGCAGCTTCCGGGACAGTGGCACTGAAGCTTTCTTT. It encodes CASSFRDSGTEAFF.

The genes are TRBV6-1 and TRBJ2-7; D is unresolved. This CDR3 region has 16 residues. Trimming removed 0 bases at V and 5 bases at J, with 17 bases between. Germline V CDR1 and CDR2: MNHNS, SASEGT. Here the CDR3 reads CASSEAIYYPRNEQYF. The DNA for the CDR3 is TGTGCCAGCAGTGAAGCGATCTACTACCCCAGAAACGAGCAGTACTTC.

V usage is TRBV5-4 and J usage is TRBJ2-7; possible D gene TRBD1, 8 bases. The CDR3 is 15 residues long. Deletions cut 0 bases from V and 7 bases from J, with 17 bases between. CDR1 is SGHNT and CDR2 is YYREEE in the germline V gene (reference sequence). CDR3 DNA sequence: TGTGCCAGCAGCTTGGGGACAGGGTTCGGGGGGGAGCAGTACTTC. Its protein product is CASSLGTGFGGEQYF.

This clone has more than one count but fewer than ten. V usage is TRBV4-1 and J usage is TRBJ1-2; tentative D call: TRBD1 (6 bases). The germline V gene encodes CDR1 MGHRA and CDR2 YSYEKL. The CDR3 extends over 15 amino acids. V gave up 4 bases and J gave up 1 base, with 13 bases separating them. The CDR3 sequence: CASSPTGTYNYGYTF. The DNA of the CDR3 is TGCGCCAGCAGCCCTACCGGGACATATAACTATGGCTACACCTTC.

The V gene is TRBV7-8, the J gene TRBJ2-2, with D perhaps TRBD1 (5 bases). CDR3 length equals 15 residues. Germline lookup yields CDR1 SGHVS and CDR2 FQNEAQ. Trimming took off 1 base at V and 8 bases at J, with 14 bases between the two ends. CDR3 in amino acids: CASSLVYRLAGELFF. The CDR3 DNA reads TGTGCCAGCAGCTTAGTGTACAGGTTGGCGGGGGAGCTGTTTTTT.

The V and J genes are TRBV7-3 and TRBJ1-6; D call uncertain. Trimming removed 5 bases at V and 6 bases at J, with 14 bases between. The germline CDR1 and CDR2 sequences are SGHTA and FQGTGA. The length of the CDR3 is 15 residues. The CDR3 DNA is TGTGCCAGCAGCCCAGGCGGGCTGAGTAATTCACCCCTCCACTTT. Protein: CASSPGGLSNSPLHF.

This clone was seen only a few times. The genes are TRBV18 and TRBJ2-7; perhaps D is TRBD1 or TRBD2 (6 bases each). The V gene lost 2 bases and the J gene lost 2 bases, with 10 bases spanning the gap. Per germline, CDR1 KGHSH and CDR2 LQKENI. The CDR3 consists of 14 residues. The CDR3 is CASSPGGGTYEQYF. The CDR3 nucleotides are TGTGCCAGCTCACCAGGAGGGGGAACCTACGAGCAGTACTTC.

This chain connects TRBV10-3 to TRBJ2-5; D is unclear. The germline CDR1 and CDR2 sequences are ENHRY and SYGVKD. V was shortened by 5 bases and J by 6 bases, with 10 bases between the two germline ends. This CDR3 has 12 residues. In DNA form, the CDR3 reads TGTGCCATCAGTCAAGAGAGGAAGACCCAGTACTTC. This gives the protein CAISQERKTQYF.

This clone was seen more than once but under ten times. The V call is TRBV27, the J call TRBJ2-3, with TRBD1 as a possible D gene (5 bases). Germline assignment: CDR1 MNHEY and CDR2 SMNVEV (reference sequence). V gave up 2 bases and J gave up 4 bases, with 13 bases separating them. CDR3 length: 15 amino acids. The CDR3 region has the DNA TGTGCCAGCAGTTTAAGGGGAATTTACTCAGATACGCAGTATTTT. This codes for CASSLRGIYSDTQYF.

The count of this clone is one. The chain carries TRBV5-4 and TRBJ1-2, with D perhaps matching TRBD1 (6 bases). Germline lookup yields CDR1 SGHNT and CDR2 YYREEE (reference sequence). The germline V and J ends were trimmed by 4 bases and 1 base, with 14 bases remaining between them. The CDR3 is 15 residues long. CDR3 amino acids: CASSGGGSFNYGYTF. The CDR3 bases are TGTGCCAGCAGCGGAGGGGGGAGTTTTAACTATGGCTACACCTTC.

The J gene is TRBJ2-7, the V gene TRBV5-4, with TRBD1 as a possible D gene (6 bases). The V end was cut by 4 bases, the J end by 1 base, with 21 bases between. Germline-derived CDR1 and CDR2 are SGHNT and YYREEE (reference sequence). The CDR3 is 17 residues long. This CDR3 is CASSPSPPGQPSYEQYF. CDR3 coding DNA: TGTGCCAGCAGCCCGTCACCCCCGGGACAACCTTCCTACGAGCAGTACTTC.

This chain joins TRBV30 and TRBJ2-2, with 12 bases fitting TRBD1. V lost 4 bases, J lost 4 bases, and 4 bases stayed unmatched. CDR1 is GTSNPN, CDR2 SVGIG, per germline (reference sequence). This CDR3 has 15 residues. The chain's CDR3 is CAWTGQGARTGELFF. The CDR3 nucleotides are TGTGCCTGGACGGGACAGGGGGCGCGCACCGGGGAGCTGTTTTTT.

CDR3 coding DNA: TGCGCCAGCAGCCCGGGACAGCCAAAAGAGACCCAGTACTTC. It specifies CASSPGQPKETQYF. This chain connects TRBV5-1 to TRBJ2-5; 7 bases fit TRBD1. Germline V lookup: CDR1 SGHRS, CDR2 YFSETQ. V was clipped by 4 bases and J by 3 bases; unmatched bases: 6. The CDR3 contains 14 residues.

The gene calls are TRBV9 and TRBJ2-7; D possibly corresponds to TRBD1 (5 bases). V was pared by 0 bases and J by 4 bases, with 5 bases between. This CDR3 is built from 12 residues. Germline values: CDR1 SGDLS, CDR2 YYNGEE. CDR3 loop: CASSVEGYEQYF. CDR3 coding DNA: TGTGCCAGCAGCGTAGAGGGGTACGAGCAGTACTTC.

This chain joins TRBV19 and TRBJ1-1; weak D call: TRBD1 (6 bases). The CDR3 is made up of 16 amino acids. V was trimmed by 3 bases and J by 0 bases, leaving 14 bases between them. Per the germline V gene, CDR1 is LNHDA and CDR2 is SQIVND (reference sequence). The CDR3: CASSIRGRRMNTEAFF. CDR3 bases: TGTGCCAGTAGTATCCGGGGGCGCCGGATGAACACTGAAGCTTTCTTT.